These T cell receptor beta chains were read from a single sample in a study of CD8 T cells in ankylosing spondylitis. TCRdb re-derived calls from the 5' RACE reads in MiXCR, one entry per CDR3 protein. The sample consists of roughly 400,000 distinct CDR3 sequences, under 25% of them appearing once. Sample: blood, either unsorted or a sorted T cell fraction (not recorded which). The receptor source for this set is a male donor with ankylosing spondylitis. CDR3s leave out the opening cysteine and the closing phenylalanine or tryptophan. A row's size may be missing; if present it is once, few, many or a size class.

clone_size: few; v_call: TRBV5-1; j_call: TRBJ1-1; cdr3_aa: ASSKDGPNTEAF
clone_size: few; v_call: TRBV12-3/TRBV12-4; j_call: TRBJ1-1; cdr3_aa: ASSYSLLGNTEAF
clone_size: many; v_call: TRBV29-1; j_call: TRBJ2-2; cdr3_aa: SGSSASGGELF
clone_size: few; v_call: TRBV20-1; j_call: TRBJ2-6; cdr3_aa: SASNGYSGANVLT
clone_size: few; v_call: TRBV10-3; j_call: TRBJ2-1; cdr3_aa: AIRPDRGGEDEQF
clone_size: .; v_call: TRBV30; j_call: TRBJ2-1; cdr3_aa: AWSRAPYDNEQF
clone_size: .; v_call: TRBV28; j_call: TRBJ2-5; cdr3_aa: ASSLSGRASETQY
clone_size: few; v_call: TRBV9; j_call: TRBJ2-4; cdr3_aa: ASSVGGGLAKNIQY
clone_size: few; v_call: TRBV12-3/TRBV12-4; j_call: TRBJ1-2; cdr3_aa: ASSLNQGPRGYT
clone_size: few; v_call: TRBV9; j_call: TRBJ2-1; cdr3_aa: ASSAPRTSGVYNEQF